Reported below is one T cell receptor (beta chain). Authors' analysis steps: Researchers report that nucleated cell counts were estimated from reference gene primer amplification. Profiling relied on immunoSEQ multiplex PCR, and the TCRdb table lists in-frame clones only, not all of them. D and trimming come from the DNA, and the V and J calls and clone size come from that table. The table records 250,000 to 350,000 clones, approximately 86% of them present only once. The CDR3 extends over 16 amino acids. The V segment lost 0 bases and the J segment 4 bases; nucleotides outside the gene matches: 8. Germline CDR1 is SGHTS and CDR2 is YDEGEE. Seattle patients were enrolled while actively infected and followed longitudinally. The data derive from a study of blood T cell repertoires in COVID-19. Across the study: Spain, Italy and the United States supplied samples that represented acute and convalescent COVID-19. PBMCs, B-cell-depleted T cells, or T cells provided the cDNA or gDNA that made up the material.

Specimen: peripheral blood. The sequence was obtained from a human donor with COVID-19, enrolled during active disease. The donor label of this sample is uncertain. The chain is built from TRBV5-8 and TRBJ1-2; 8 bases line up with TRBD1. This chain's CDR3 is CASSLAQGVRSYGYTF. Here the CDR3 DNA reads TGTGCCAGCAGCTTGGCACAGGGGGTTAGGTCCTATGGCTACACCTTC.